These T cell receptor beta chains were read from a single sample in a study of T-cell memory formation after mild COVID-19. TCRdb re-called the 5' RACE reads with MiXCR, one entry per CDR3 protein. The table has about 320,000 distinct CDR3 sequences, 13% to 15% seen once. The sample was PBMCs or a T cell subset sorted from them (not recorded which). These receptor sequences come from a man younger than 35 who had mild COVID-19 (a few samples of this study predate the infection). Cell type and time point are not known. Both conserved end residues are part of each CDR3. A D gene is named only where the DNA matches it firmly. Size tells how often a clone was seen (once, few, many) or the class of an expanded clone, and some rows leave it out.

abundance	v_gene	d_gene	j_gene	CDR3aa	CDR3nt
-	TRBV5-6	-	TRBJ2-1	CASSLGGTGAMGQFF	TGTGCCAGCAGCTTGGGAGGCACGGGGGCAATGGGGCAGTTCTTC
few	TRBV28	-	TRBJ1-5	CASSWGDPGGQPQHF	TGTGCCAGCAGTTGGGGAGACCCCGGAGGCCAGCCCCAGCATTTT
few	TRBV5-1	-	TRBJ1-1	CASSFGPGTEAFF	TGCGCCAGCAGCTTTGGTCCGGGTACTGAAGCTTTCTTT
few	TRBV11-2	TRBD1	TRBJ1-1	CASSPPTGSPEAFF	TGTGCCAGCAGCCCCCCGACAGGGAGTCCTGAAGCTTTCTTT
-	TRBV6-5	-	TRBJ2-1	CASSYSVSSYNEQFF	TGTGCCAGCAGTTACTCAGTCAGCTCCTACAATGAGCAGTTCTTC
-	TRBV5-1	TRBD1	TRBJ1-2	CASTSGQETSGYTF	TGCGCCAGCACCTCGGGACAGGAAACGTCTGGCTACACCTTC
-	TRBV11-2	TRBD2	TRBJ2-2	CASSPTGGGGGTGELFF	TGTGCCAGCAGCCCTACGGGAGGCGGCGGGGGAACCGGGGAGCTGTTTTTT
many	TRBV7-2	-	TRBJ1-2	CASSLWAAYGYTF	TGTGCCAGCAGCTTATGGGCAGCGTATGGCTACACCTTC
-	TRBV7-8	-	TRBJ1-1	CASSSGATYTEAFF	TGTGCCAGCAGCTCCGGGGCTACTTACACTGAAGCTTTCTTT
many	TRBV4-2	-	TRBJ2-5	CASSQGGAGGETQYF	TGTGCCAGCAGCCAAGGGGGGGCCGGTGGAGAGACCCAGTACTTC
-	TRBV7-2	-	TRBJ1-4	CASSQRGAAEKLFF	TGTGCCAGCAGCCAACGTGGAGCTGCTGAAAAACTGTTTTTT
few	TRBV5-1	TRBD1	TRBJ2-1	CASSREPGQGSYEQFF	TGCGCCAGCAGCAGGGAACCGGGACAGGGTAGTTATGAGCAGTTCTTC
few	TRBV28	TRBD1	TRBJ2-4	CASSIPGTGGNIQYF	TGTGCCAGCAGTATTCCCGGGACAGGGGGAAACATTCAGTACTTC
many	TRBV3-1	-	TRBJ2-1	CASSHTEEGIINEQFF	TGTGCCAGCAGCCATACTGAAGAGGGGATCATCAATGAGCAGTTCTTC
few	TRBV12-3/TRBV12-4	TRBD1	TRBJ2-5	CASSDRGIETQYF	TGTGCCAGCAGCGACAGGGGAATTGAGACCCAGTACTTC
-	TRBV15	TRBD1	TRBJ2-7	CATSGGQGASFNEQYF	TGTGCCACCAGCGGGGGACAGGGGGCTTCATTCAACGAGCAGTACTTC
-	TRBV6-2/TRBV6-3	-	TRBJ2-7	CASSATGPSSYEQYF	TGTGCCAGCAGCGCTACAGGGCCAAGCTCCTACGAGCAGTACTTC
few	TRBV29-1	-	TRBJ1-5	CSVGQSANQPQHF	TGCAGCGTCGGACAGAGTGCCAATCAGCCCCAGCATTTT
-	TRBV27	-	TRBJ1-4	CASSLSRASKLFF	TGTGCCAGCAGTTTATCGAGGGCTTCAAAACTGTTTTTT
-	TRBV7-9	-	TRBJ2-5	CASSFPATQYF	TGTGCCAGCAGCTTCCCAGCGACCCAGTACTTC
few	TRBV10-1	-	TRBJ2-4	CASSVGMGNIQYF	TGCGCCAGCAGTGTAGGGATGGGAAACATTCAGTACTTC
once	TRBV19	TRBD2	TRBJ2-1	CASSSTSGGRDEQFF	TGTGCCAGTAGTTCAACTAGCGGGGGGAGGGATGAGCAGTTCTTC
-	TRBV10-3	-	TRBJ2-2	CAISEQGQETNTGELFF	TGTGCCATCAGTGAGCAAGGGCAGGAGACGAACACCGGGGAGCTGTTTTTT
few	TRBV5-1	-	TRBJ2-2	CASSLRALQATGELFF	TGCGCCAGCAGCTTACGGGCCCTCCAGGCCACCGGGGAGCTGTTTTTT
-	TRBV28	TRBD1	TRBJ2-5	CASSFQGVYQETQYF	TGTGCCAGCAGTTTTCAGGGGGTGTACCAAGAGACCCAGTACTTC
few	TRBV4-3	-	TRBJ2-5	CASSPYPLISGGETQYF	TGCGCCAGCAGCCCATATCCCCTGATCTCAGGCGGGGAGACCCAGTACTTC
-	TRBV6-2/TRBV6-3	-	TRBJ1-1	CASSYTGFSPEAFF	TGTGCCAGCAGTTATACAGGGTTTTCGCCGGAAGCTTTCTTT
few	TRBV11-3	-	TRBJ1-2	CASSPRRPGGYNYGYTF	TGTGCCAGCAGCCCCCGCCGACCGGGGGGGTACAACTATGGCTACACCTTC
many	TRBV5-1	-	TRBJ1-5	CASSLAGVNQPQHF	TGCGCCAGCAGCTTGGCAGGGGTGAATCAGCCCCAGCATTTT
-	TRBV13	-	TRBJ2-6	CASSSTGISGANVLTF	TGTGCCAGCAGCTCAACGGGTATTTCTGGGGCCAACGTCCTGACTTTC
few	TRBV7-9	TRBD2	TRBJ2-1	CASSPPGSGDNNEQFF	TGTGCCAGCAGCCCGCCGGGTAGCGGGGATAACAATGAGCAGTTCTTC
-	TRBV13	-	TRBJ1-1	CASSYGGWGMNTEAFF	TGTGCCAGCAGCTATGGCGGGTGGGGAATGAACACTGAAGCTTTCTTT
few	TRBV2	-	TRBJ2-5	CASTDRGETQYF	TGTGCCAGCACGGACCGAGGGGAGACCCAGTACTTC
many	TRBV6-5	-	TRBJ2-7	CASSYQSVYSVYEQYF	TGTGCCAGCAGTTACCAGTCTGTTTATTCGGTCTACGAGCAGTACTTC
-	TRBV27	TRBD1	TRBJ1-6	CASRRGQGTYNSPLHF	TGTGCCAGCAGAAGAGGACAGGGCACCTATAATTCACCCCTCCACTTT
-	TRBV9	-	TRBJ1-2	CASSADYGYTF	TGTGCCAGCAGCGCAGACTATGGCTACACCTTC
few	TRBV7-9	TRBD1	TRBJ1-2	CASSLLTGGLGSYGYTF	TGTGCCAGCAGCTTACTGACAGGGGGCCTTGGGAGCTATGGCTACACCTTC
few	TRBV2	-	TRBJ1-3	CASRAGGNTIYF	TGTGCCAGCAGGGCGGGGGGAAACACCATATATTTT
-	TRBV7-9	-	TRBJ1-1	CASSLSPTETEAFF	TGTGCCAGCAGCTTAAGTCCGACAGAGACTGAAGCTTTCTTT
few	TRBV6-5	-	TRBJ2-1	CASSYSKGDEQFF	TGTGCCAGCAGTTACTCGAAAGGAGATGAGCAGTTCTTC
-	TRBV5-1	TRBD2	TRBJ2-5	CASSFSGGHETQYF	TGCGCCAGCAGCTTTAGCGGGGGGCACGAGACCCAGTACTTC
few	TRBV12-3/TRBV12-4	TRBD2	TRBJ2-3	CASTTGLAGTNTDTQYF	TGTGCCAGCACCACGGGACTAGCGGGCACTAACACAGATACGCAGTATTTT
many	TRBV11-2	-	TRBJ2-3	CASRYTGRTSTDTQYF	TGTGCCAGCAGGTATACGGGCAGGACCAGCACAGATACGCAGTATTTT
-	TRBV20-1	TRBD1	TRBJ2-1	CSARVSGTGINEQFF	TGCAGTGCTAGAGTCTCCGGGACAGGGATCAATGAGCAGTTCTTC
-	TRBV7-2	-	TRBJ1-2	CATRGGRIIGYTF	TGTGCCACCCGCGGGGGACGGATTATTGGCTACACCTTC
many	TRBV7-9	TRBD1	TRBJ2-5	CASSLSAGGRETQYF	TGTGCCAGCAGCTTATCGGCAGGGGGCCGAGAGACCCAGTACTTC
-	TRBV24-1	TRBD1	TRBJ2-5	CATSPKGGTETQYF	TGTGCCACCAGCCCTAAAGGGGGCACGGAGACCCAGTACTTC
-	TRBV4-3	TRBD2	TRBJ2-3	CASSQAVWASGVTDTQYF	TGCGCCAGCAGCCAAGCCGTCTGGGCTAGCGGGGTCACAGATACGCAGTATTTT
many	TRBV5-1	-	TRBJ1-5	CASSLAGQPNQPQHF	TGCGCCAGCAGCTTGGCCGGACAGCCCAATCAGCCCCAGCATTTT
few	TRBV25-1	TRBD1	TRBJ2-7	CASSDRLPGGHEQYF	TGTGCCAGCAGTGACCGCTTACCAGGGGGCCACGAGCAGTACTTC
many	TRBV7-2	-	TRBJ1-5	CASSFGGGRSNQPQHF	TGTGCCAGCAGCTTCGGAGGGGGGCGTAGCAATCAGCCCCAGCATTTT
few	TRBV24-1	TRBD1	TRBJ2-1	CATSDGTGPKEQFF	TGTGCCACCAGTGACGGGACAGGCCCTAAGGAGCAGTTCTTC